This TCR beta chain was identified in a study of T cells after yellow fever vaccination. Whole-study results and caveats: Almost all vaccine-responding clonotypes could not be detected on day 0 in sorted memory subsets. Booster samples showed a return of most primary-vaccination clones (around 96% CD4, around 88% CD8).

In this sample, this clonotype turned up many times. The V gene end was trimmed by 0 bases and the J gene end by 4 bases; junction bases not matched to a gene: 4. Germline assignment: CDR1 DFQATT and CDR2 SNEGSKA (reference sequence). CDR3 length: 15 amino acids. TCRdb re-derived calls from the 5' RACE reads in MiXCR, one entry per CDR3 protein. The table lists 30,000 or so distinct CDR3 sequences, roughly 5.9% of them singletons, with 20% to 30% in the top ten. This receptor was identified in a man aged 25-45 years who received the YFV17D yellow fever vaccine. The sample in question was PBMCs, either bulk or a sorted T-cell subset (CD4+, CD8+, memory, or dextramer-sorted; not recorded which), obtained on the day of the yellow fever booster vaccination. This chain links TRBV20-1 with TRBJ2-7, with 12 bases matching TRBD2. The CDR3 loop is CSAREYTSGRYEQYF. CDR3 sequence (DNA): TGCAGTGCTAGAGAATATACTAGCGGGAGGTACGAGCAGTACTTC.